Listed below are T cell receptor beta chains from one sample, sequenced in a study of shared clonotypes between healthy human individuals. Using immunoSEQ multiplex PCR, the repertoire was profiled, and TCRdb retains in-frame clones only, with some absent. Of more than 2 million clones listed, 90% to 95% are singletons. Sequencing was carried out using naive CD4+ T cells sorted from blood. These receptor sequences come from a man younger than 30 in good health. Both conserved end residues are part of each CDR3. Each record gives: CDR3 protein, CDR3 DNA, V gene, clone size, D gene, J gene. The D gene is left open where the match is weak. Clone size, where shown, is once, few, many, or a class for clones that have expanded.

CDR3 protein: CASSVGTGGESYGYTF
CDR3 DNA: TGTGCCAGCAGCGTTGGGACAGGGGGTGAGTCCTATGGCTACACCTTC
V gene: TRBV9
clone size: NA
D gene: TRBD1
J gene: TRBJ1-2

CDR3 protein: CASTLAETQYF
CDR3 DNA: TGTGCCAGCACCTTAGCGGAGACCCAGTACTTC
V gene: TRBV7-9
clone size: NA
D gene: NA
J gene: TRBJ2-5

CDR3 protein: CASSYDSTKETQYF
CDR3 DNA: TGTGCCAGCAGTTATGACTCGACTAAAGAGACCCAGTACTTC
V gene: TRBV11-2
clone size: NA
D gene: NA
J gene: TRBJ2-5

CDR3 protein: CASSLSTSPLYTQYF
CDR3 DNA: TGTGCCAGCAGCTTAAGCACTAGCCCCCTTTATACGCAGTATTTT
V gene: TRBV11-2
clone size: NA
D gene: NA
J gene: TRBJ2-3

CDR3 protein: CASSPHPAGGKETQYF
CDR3 DNA: TGTGCCAGCAGCCCCCACCCAGCGGGAGGGAAAGAGACCCAGTACTTC
V gene: TRBV7-9
clone size: NA
D gene: TRBD2
J gene: TRBJ2-5

CDR3 protein: CASSEGAGNLGYTF
CDR3 DNA: TGTGCCAGCAGTGAAGGGGCAGGGAATCTTGGCTACACCTTC
V gene: TRBV6-1
clone size: NA
D gene: NA
J gene: TRBJ1-2

CDR3 protein: CASSHGPARSYEQYF
CDR3 DNA: TGTGCCAGCAGCCACGGACCGGCGAGGTCCTACGAGCAGTACTTC
V gene: TRBV5-8
clone size: once
D gene: NA
J gene: TRBJ2-7

CDR3 protein: CASSILAGDNRNTGELFF
CDR3 DNA: TGTGCCAGCAGCATACTAGCGGGAGATAACCGGAACACCGGGGAGCTGTTTTTT
V gene: TRBV7-6
clone size: NA
D gene: TRBD2
J gene: TRBJ2-2

CDR3 protein: CAISEGLEVETQYF
CDR3 DNA: TGTGCCATCAGTGAGGGACTAGAGGTGGAGACCCAGTACTTC
V gene: TRBV10-3
clone size: NA
D gene: TRBD2
J gene: TRBJ2-5

CDR3 protein: CASTQGAGGYGYTF
CDR3 DNA: TGCGCCAGCACCCAGGGGGCAGGGGGCTATGGCTACACCTTC
V gene: TRBV10-2
clone size: NA
D gene: TRBD1
J gene: TRBJ1-2

CDR3 protein: CASSSSTNEKLFF
CDR3 DNA: TGTGCCAGCAGTTCCTCAACTAATGAAAAACTGTTTTTT
V gene: TRBV27
clone size: NA
D gene: NA
J gene: TRBJ1-4

CDR3 protein: CASSISGLANTGELFF
CDR3 DNA: TGCGCCAGCAGTATATCAGGGCTGGCGAACACCGGGGAGCTGTTTTTT
V gene: TRBV5-1
clone size: NA
D gene: NA
J gene: TRBJ2-2

CDR3 protein: CASSLGRYSYEQYF
CDR3 DNA: TGTGCCAGCAGCTTGGGGCGGTATTCGTACGAGCAGTACTTC
V gene: TRBV5-5
clone size: once
D gene: NA
J gene: TRBJ2-7

CDR3 protein: CASSEADPSPLHF
CDR3 DNA: TGTGCCAGCAGTGAAGCTGACCCCTCACCCCTCCACTTT
V gene: TRBV6-1
clone size: NA
D gene: NA
J gene: TRBJ1-6

CDR3 protein: CASRSSRGGYTF
CDR3 DNA: TGTGCCAGCCGCTCCTCCCGGGGCGGCTACACCTTC
V gene: TRBV6-5
clone size: NA
D gene: NA
J gene: TRBJ1-2

CDR3 protein: CASSQVWTSGSYQETQYF
CDR3 DNA: TGCGCCAGCAGCCAAGTATGGACTAGCGGGTCGTACCAAGAGACCCAGTACTTC
V gene: TRBV4-1
clone size: NA
D gene: TRBD2
J gene: TRBJ2-5

CDR3 protein: CASNTIGTGAAYEQYF
CDR3 DNA: TGTGCCAGCAATACGATCGGGACAGGGGCTGCCTACGAGCAGTACTTC
V gene: TRBV27
clone size: NA
D gene: TRBD1
J gene: TRBJ2-7

CDR3 protein: CAWSRRETNEKLFF
CDR3 DNA: TGTGCCTGGAGTAGGAGGGAAACTAATGAAAAACTGTTTTTT
V gene: TRBV30
clone size: NA
D gene: NA
J gene: TRBJ1-4

CDR3 protein: CASSYDRGPYDTQYF
CDR3 DNA: TGTGCCAGCAGCTACGACAGGGGGCCTTATGATACGCAGTATTTT
V gene: TRBV5-6
clone size: NA
D gene: TRBD1
J gene: TRBJ2-3

CDR3 protein: CASSENVQGLAGAETQYF
CDR3 DNA: TGCGCCAGCAGCGAAAACGTCCAGGGACTAGCGGGAGCAGAGACCCAGTACTTC
V gene: TRBV5-1
clone size: NA
D gene: TRBD2
J gene: TRBJ2-5

CDR3 protein: CASRTGTGANVLTF
CDR3 DNA: TGTGCCAGCAGGACAGGTACGGGGGCCAACGTCCTGACTTTC
V gene: TRBV6-5
clone size: NA
D gene: NA
J gene: TRBJ2-6

CDR3 protein: CASSSGPSSYNEQFF
CDR3 DNA: TGTGCCAGCAGCTCGGGACCAAGCTCCTACAATGAGCAGTTCTTC
V gene: TRBV11-3
clone size: NA
D gene: NA
J gene: TRBJ2-1

CDR3 protein: CASSLGLARYEQYF
CDR3 DNA: TGTGCCAGCAGCTTGGGACTAGCGAGATACGAGCAGTACTTC
V gene: TRBV7-2
clone size: NA
D gene: TRBD2
J gene: TRBJ2-7

CDR3 protein: CASGLPHPWAVAFF
CDR3 DNA: TGTGCTAGTGGTTTGCCTCACCCTTGGGCAGTAGCTTTCTTT
V gene: TRBV12-5
clone size: NA
D gene: NA
J gene: TRBJ1-1

CDR3 protein: CASRSTDSTSPLHF
CDR3 DNA: TGCGCCAGCAGGTCCACAGATTCCACTTCACCCCTCCACTTT
V gene: TRBV10-2
clone size: once
D gene: NA
J gene: TRBJ1-6

CDR3 protein: CAISEAGGGSPLHF
CDR3 DNA: TGTGCCATCAGTGAGGCTGGAGGAGGTTCACCCCTCCACTTT
V gene: TRBV10-3
clone size: NA
D gene: NA
J gene: TRBJ1-6

CDR3 protein: CASSQDGVGSGRVAEQYF
CDR3 DNA: TGCGCCAGCAGCCAAGATGGGGTTGGTAGCGGGAGAGTCGCGGAGCAGTACTTC
V gene: TRBV4-1
clone size: NA
D gene: TRBD2
J gene: TRBJ2-7

CDR3 protein: CASSEGPGQIARGSLGEQYF
CDR3 DNA: TGTGCCAGCAGTGAAGGCCCCGGGCAGATAGCGCGCGGAAGCCTCGGCGAGCAGTACTTC
V gene: TRBV2
clone size: NA
D gene: NA
J gene: TRBJ2-7

CDR3 protein: CAWALRDVAYGYTF
CDR3 DNA: TGTGCCTGGGCACTCCGGGACGTCGCCTATGGCTACACCTTC
V gene: TRBV30
clone size: few
D gene: NA
J gene: TRBJ1-2

CDR3 protein: CASTERAHYGYTF
CDR3 DNA: TGTGCCAGTACAGAGAGAGCCCACTATGGCTACACCTTC
V gene: TRBV19
clone size: NA
D gene: NA
J gene: TRBJ1-2

CDR3 protein: CATQTGIQETQYF
CDR3 DNA: TGTGCCACCCAGACGGGGATCCAAGAGACCCAGTACTTC
V gene: TRBV6-1
clone size: NA
D gene: NA
J gene: TRBJ2-5

CDR3 protein: CASSPPSTPAHEQYF
CDR3 DNA: TGTGCCAGCTCACCACCGAGCACGCCCGCCCACGAGCAGTACTTC
V gene: TRBV18
clone size: NA
D gene: NA
J gene: TRBJ2-7

CDR3 protein: CASSLAGQGYRDTQYF
CDR3 DNA: TGTGCCAGCAGCTTGGCGGGACAGGGATATCGAGATACGCAGTATTTT
V gene: TRBV5-8
clone size: NA
D gene: TRBD1
J gene: TRBJ2-3

CDR3 protein: CASSGPPGTGLFAFF
CDR3 DNA: TGCGCCAGCAGTGGGCCCCCCGGGACAGGGTTGTTCGCTTTCTTT
V gene: TRBV10-2
clone size: NA
D gene: TRBD1
J gene: TRBJ1-1

CDR3 protein: CSVAGKGEAFF
CDR3 DNA: TGCAGCGTTGCAGGAAAAGGGGAAGCTTTCTTT
V gene: TRBV29-1
clone size: once
D gene: NA
J gene: TRBJ1-1

CDR3 protein: CASALGRGAGELFF
CDR3 DNA: TGTGCCAGCGCTCTGGGCAGGGGGGCCGGGGAGCTGTTTTTT
V gene: TRBV2
clone size: NA
D gene: NA
J gene: TRBJ2-2

CDR3 protein: CASSSGLGGETQYF
CDR3 DNA: TGTGCCAGCAGCTCTGGACTCGGAGGCGAGACCCAGTACTTC
V gene: TRBV9
clone size: NA
D gene: NA
J gene: TRBJ2-5

CDR3 protein: CASSYGQSNSPLHF
CDR3 DNA: TGTGCCAGCAGCTACGGACAGTCAAATTCACCCCTCCACTTT
V gene: TRBV4-2
clone size: once
D gene: NA
J gene: TRBJ1-6

CDR3 protein: CATSTTTGGPLGYTF
CDR3 DNA: TGTGCCACCAGCACGACGACAGGGGGCCCGTTAGGCTACACCTTC
V gene: TRBV15
clone size: NA
D gene: TRBD1
J gene: TRBJ1-2

CDR3 protein: CAISDVLAGEQFF
CDR3 DNA: TGTGCCATCAGTGACGTGCTAGCGGGTGAGCAGTTCTTC
V gene: TRBV10-3
clone size: NA
D gene: TRBD2
J gene: TRBJ2-1

CDR3 protein: CASSRGPVEQYF
CDR3 DNA: TGTGCCAGCAGCCGGGGACCGGTCGAGCAGTACTTC
V gene: TRBV11-2
clone size: NA
D gene: NA
J gene: TRBJ2-7

CDR3 protein: CASSRLETQYF
CDR3 DNA: TGTGCCAGCAGTCGCTTAGAGACCCAGTACTTC
V gene: TRBV14
clone size: NA
D gene: NA
J gene: TRBJ2-5

CDR3 protein: CASRDTDFIPNTQYF
CDR3 DNA: TGTGCCAGCCGGGACACCGACTTTATTCCGAATACGCAGTATTTT
V gene: TRBV6-6
clone size: NA
D gene: NA
J gene: TRBJ2-3

CDR3 protein: CASSPLGMPNEQYF
CDR3 DNA: TGTGCCAGCTCACCACTAGGGATGCCTAATGAGCAGTACTTC
V gene: TRBV18
clone size: once
D gene: NA
J gene: TRBJ2-7

CDR3 protein: CASSRSSSHEQYF
CDR3 DNA: TGTGCCAGCAGCCGGAGTTCCTCCCACGAGCAGTACTTC
V gene: TRBV6-5
clone size: NA
D gene: NA
J gene: TRBJ2-7

CDR3 protein: CASSGGFGNTIYF
CDR3 DNA: TGTGCCAGCAGTGGAGGCTTTGGAAACACCATATATTTT
V gene: TRBV25-1
clone size: NA
D gene: NA
J gene: TRBJ1-3

CDR3 protein: CASSTGRGYTF
CDR3 DNA: TGTGCCAGCAGTACAGGGAGGGGCTACACCTTC
V gene: TRBV21-1
clone size: NA
D gene: NA
J gene: TRBJ1-2

CDR3 protein: CAWSAAYLSRGQYF
CDR3 DNA: TGTGCCTGGAGCGCGGCGTATCTAAGCCGAGGGCAGTACTTC
V gene: TRBV30
clone size: NA
D gene: NA
J gene: TRBJ2-7

CDR3 protein: CASSLSGLAGGKETQYF
CDR3 DNA: TGTGCCAGCAGCTTGTCGGGACTAGCGGGGGGTAAGGAGACCCAGTACTTC
V gene: TRBV5-4
clone size: once
D gene: TRBD2
J gene: TRBJ2-5

CDR3 protein: CASLQFLGGNTIYF
CDR3 DNA: TGTGCCAGCTTACAATTCCTAGGTGGAAACACCATATATTTT
V gene: TRBV6-1
clone size: NA
D gene: NA
J gene: TRBJ1-3

CDR3 protein: CASNSGGRNQETQYF
CDR3 DNA: TGCGCCAGCAATTCTGGGGGGAGAAACCAAGAGACCCAGTACTTC
V gene: TRBV5-1
clone size: once
D gene: NA
J gene: TRBJ2-5

CDR3 protein: CASSPWGNYGYTF
CDR3 DNA: TGTGCCAGCAGCCCCTGGGGGAACTATGGCTACACCTTC
V gene: TRBV27
clone size: NA
D gene: NA
J gene: TRBJ1-2

CDR3 protein: CASSLGQGASYEQYF
CDR3 DNA: TGTGCCAGCAGTTTAGGGCAGGGGGCCTCCTACGAGCAGTACTTC
V gene: TRBV27
clone size: NA
D gene: TRBD1
J gene: TRBJ2-7

CDR3 protein: CASSQGWTSGRKETQYF
CDR3 DNA: TGCGCCAGCAGCCAAGGCTGGACTAGCGGGAGAAAAGAGACCCAGTACTTC
V gene: TRBV4-1
clone size: NA
D gene: TRBD2
J gene: TRBJ2-5

CDR3 protein: CASNGGMGEKLFF
CDR3 DNA: TGTGCCAGCAACGGGGGTATGGGTGAAAAACTGTTTTTT
V gene: TRBV2
clone size: NA
D gene: NA
J gene: TRBJ1-4

CDR3 protein: CASSPLGQGLNGYTF
CDR3 DNA: TGTGCCAGCAGCCCCCTCGGACAGGGATTGAATGGCTACACCTTC
V gene: TRBV7-2
clone size: NA
D gene: TRBD1
J gene: TRBJ1-2